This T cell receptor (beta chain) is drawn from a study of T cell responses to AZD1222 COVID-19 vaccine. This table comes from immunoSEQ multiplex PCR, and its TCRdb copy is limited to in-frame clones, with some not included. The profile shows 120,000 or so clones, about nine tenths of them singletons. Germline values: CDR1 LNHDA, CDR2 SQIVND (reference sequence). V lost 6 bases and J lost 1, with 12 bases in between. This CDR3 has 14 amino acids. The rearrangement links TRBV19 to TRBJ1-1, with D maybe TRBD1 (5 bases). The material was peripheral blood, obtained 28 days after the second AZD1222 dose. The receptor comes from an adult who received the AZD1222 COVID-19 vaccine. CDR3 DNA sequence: TGTGCCAGTAGACTCCAGGGCTCGAACACTGAAGCTTTCTTT. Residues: CASRLQGSNTEAFF.